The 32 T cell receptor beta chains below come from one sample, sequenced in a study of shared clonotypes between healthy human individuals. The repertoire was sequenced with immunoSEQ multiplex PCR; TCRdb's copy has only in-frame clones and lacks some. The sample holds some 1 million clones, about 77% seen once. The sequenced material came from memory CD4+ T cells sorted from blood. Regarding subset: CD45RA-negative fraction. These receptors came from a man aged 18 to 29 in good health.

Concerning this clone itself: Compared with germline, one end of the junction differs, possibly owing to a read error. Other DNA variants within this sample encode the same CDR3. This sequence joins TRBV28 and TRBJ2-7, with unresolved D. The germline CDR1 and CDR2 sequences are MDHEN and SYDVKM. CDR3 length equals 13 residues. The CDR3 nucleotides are TGTGCCAGCAGCCGCGTGGGCTTCTCGGAGCAGTACTTT. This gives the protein CASSRVGFSEQYF.

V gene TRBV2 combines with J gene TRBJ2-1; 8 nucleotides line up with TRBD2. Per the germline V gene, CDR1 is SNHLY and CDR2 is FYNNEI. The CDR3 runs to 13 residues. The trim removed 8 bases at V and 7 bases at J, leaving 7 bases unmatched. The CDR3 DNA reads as TGTGCCAGCGCAACCGGGACTAGAAATGAGCAGTTCTTC. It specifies CASATGTRNEQFF.

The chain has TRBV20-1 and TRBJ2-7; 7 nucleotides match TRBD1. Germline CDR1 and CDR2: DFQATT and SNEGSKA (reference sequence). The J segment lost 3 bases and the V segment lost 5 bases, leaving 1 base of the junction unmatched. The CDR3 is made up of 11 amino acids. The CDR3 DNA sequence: TGCAGTGCTCACAGGGGCTACGAGCAGTACTTC. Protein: CSAHRGYEQYF.

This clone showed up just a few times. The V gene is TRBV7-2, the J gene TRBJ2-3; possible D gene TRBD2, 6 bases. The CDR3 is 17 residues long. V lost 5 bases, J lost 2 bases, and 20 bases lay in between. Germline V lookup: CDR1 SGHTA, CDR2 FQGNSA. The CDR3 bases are TGTGCCAGCAGCAGAGCCATAGCGGCTTATGACACAGATACGCAGTATTTT. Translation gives CASSRAIAAYDTDTQYF.

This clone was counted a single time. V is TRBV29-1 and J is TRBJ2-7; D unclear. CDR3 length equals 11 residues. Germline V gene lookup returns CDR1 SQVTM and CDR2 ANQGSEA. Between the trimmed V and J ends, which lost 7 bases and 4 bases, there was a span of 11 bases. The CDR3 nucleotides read TGCAGCGGGGGTTTAAGGTACGAGCAGTACTTC. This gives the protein CSGGLRYEQYF.

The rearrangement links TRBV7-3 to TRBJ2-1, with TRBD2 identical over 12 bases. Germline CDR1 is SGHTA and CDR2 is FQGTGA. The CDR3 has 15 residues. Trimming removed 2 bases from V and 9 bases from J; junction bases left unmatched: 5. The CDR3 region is CASSLASGRASEQFF. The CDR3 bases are TGTGCCAGCAGCTTAGCTAGCGGGAGGGCCAGTGAGCAGTTCTTC.

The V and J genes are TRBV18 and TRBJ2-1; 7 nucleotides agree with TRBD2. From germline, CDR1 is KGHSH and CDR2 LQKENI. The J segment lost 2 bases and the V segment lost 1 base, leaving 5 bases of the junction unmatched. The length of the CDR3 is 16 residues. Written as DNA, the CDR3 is TGTGCCAGCTCACCACGGTGGGGGGGGACCTACAATGAGCAGTTCTTC. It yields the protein CASSPRWGGTYNEQFF.

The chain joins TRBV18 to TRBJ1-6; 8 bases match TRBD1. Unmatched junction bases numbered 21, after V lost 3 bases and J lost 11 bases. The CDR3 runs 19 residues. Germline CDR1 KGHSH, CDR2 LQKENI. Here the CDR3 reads CASSPPTGALDRDGPPLHF. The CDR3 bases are TGTGCCAGCTCACCGCCAACTGGGGCCTTGGACAGGGATGGCCCACCCCTCCACTTT.

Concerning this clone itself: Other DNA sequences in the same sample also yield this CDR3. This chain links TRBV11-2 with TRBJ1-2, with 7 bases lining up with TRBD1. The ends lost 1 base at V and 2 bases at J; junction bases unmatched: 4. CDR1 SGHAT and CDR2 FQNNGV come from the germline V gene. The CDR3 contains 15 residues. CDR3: CASSLGTGGNYGYTF. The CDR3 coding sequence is TGTGCCAGCAGCTTAGGGACAGGCGGGAACTATGGCTACACCTTC. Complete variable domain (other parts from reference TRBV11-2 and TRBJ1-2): EAGVAQSPRYKIIEKRQSVAFWCNPISGHATLYWYQQILGQGPKLLIQFQNNGVVDDSQLPKDRFSAERLKGVDSTLKIQPAKLEDSAVYLCASSLGTGGNYGYTFGSGTRLTVV.

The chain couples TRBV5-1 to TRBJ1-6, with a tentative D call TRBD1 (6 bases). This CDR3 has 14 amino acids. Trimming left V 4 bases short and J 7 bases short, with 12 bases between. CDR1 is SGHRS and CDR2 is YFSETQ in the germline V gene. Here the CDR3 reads CASSTGTYNSPLHF. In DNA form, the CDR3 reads TGCGCCAGCAGCACCGGGACATACAATTCACCCCTCCACTTT.

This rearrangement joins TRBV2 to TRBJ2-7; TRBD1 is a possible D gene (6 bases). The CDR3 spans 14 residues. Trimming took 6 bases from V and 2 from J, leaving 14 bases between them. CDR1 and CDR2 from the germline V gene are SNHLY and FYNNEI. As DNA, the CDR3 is TGTGCCAGCAGCCCCGCAGGGGCCACCTACGAGCAGTACTTC. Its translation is CASSPAGATYEQYF.

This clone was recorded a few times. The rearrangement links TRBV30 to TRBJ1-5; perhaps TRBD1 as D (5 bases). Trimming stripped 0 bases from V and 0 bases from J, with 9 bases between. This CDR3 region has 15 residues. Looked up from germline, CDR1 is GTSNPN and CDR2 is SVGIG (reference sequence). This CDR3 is CAWSVRGGSNQPQHF. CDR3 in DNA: TGTGCCTGGAGTGTACGCGGGGGTAGCAATCAGCCCCAGCATTTT.

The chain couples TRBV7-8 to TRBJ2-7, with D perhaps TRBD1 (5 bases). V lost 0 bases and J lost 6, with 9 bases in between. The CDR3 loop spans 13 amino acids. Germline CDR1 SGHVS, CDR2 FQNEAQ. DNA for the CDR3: TGTGCCAGCAGCTTAGCTGGACATAGCGAGCAGTACTTC. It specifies CASSLAGHSEQYF. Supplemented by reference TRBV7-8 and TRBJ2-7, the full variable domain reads GAGVSQSPRYKVAKRGQDVALRCDPISGHVSLFWYQQALGQGPEFLTYFQNEAQLDKSGLPSDRFFAERPEGSVSTLKIQRTQQEDSAVYLCASSLAGHSEQYFGPGTRLTVT.

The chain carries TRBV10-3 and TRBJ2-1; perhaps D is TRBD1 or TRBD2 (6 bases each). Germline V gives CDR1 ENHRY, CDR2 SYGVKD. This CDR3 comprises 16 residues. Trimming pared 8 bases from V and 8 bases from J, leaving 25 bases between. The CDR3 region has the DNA TGTGCCATCCCTGGGACCCCGCCAACTAGGGGGGATGAGCAGTTCTTC. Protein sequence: CAIPGTPPTRGDEQFF.

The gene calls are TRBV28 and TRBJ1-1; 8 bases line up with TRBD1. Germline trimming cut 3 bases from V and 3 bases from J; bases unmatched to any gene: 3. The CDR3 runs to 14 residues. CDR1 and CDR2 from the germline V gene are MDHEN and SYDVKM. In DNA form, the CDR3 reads TGTGCCAGCAGTTTTTCAGGGGGCTACACTGAAGCTTTCTTT. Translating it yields CASSFSGGYTEAFF.

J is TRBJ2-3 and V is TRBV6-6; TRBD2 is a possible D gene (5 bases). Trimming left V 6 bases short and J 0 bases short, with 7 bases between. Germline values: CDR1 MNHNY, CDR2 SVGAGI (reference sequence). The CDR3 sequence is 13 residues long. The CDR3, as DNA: TGTGCCAGCAGCGGACTCAGCACAGATACGCAGTATTTT. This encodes CASSGLSTDTQYF.

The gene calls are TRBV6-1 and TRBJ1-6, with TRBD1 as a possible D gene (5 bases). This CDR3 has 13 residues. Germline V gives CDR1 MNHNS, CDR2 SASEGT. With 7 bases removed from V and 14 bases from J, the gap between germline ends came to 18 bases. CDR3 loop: CASKGQGIESLHF. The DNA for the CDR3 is TGTGCCAGCAAGGGGCAGGGTATCGAATCCCTCCACTTT.

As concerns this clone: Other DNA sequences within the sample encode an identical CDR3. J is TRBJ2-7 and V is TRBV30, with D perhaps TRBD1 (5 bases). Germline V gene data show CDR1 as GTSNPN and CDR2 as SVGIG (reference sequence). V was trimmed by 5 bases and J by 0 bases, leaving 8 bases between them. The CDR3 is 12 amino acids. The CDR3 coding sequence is TGTGCCTGGGCAGGGAACTCCTACGAGCAGTACTTC. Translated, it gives CAWAGNSYEQYF.

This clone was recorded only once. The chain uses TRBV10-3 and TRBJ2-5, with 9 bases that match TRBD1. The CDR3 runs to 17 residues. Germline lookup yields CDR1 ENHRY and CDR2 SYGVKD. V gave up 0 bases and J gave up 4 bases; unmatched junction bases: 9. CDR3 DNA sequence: TGTGCCATCAGTGAGTCGACCGGGACAGGGTGGGGAGAGACCCAGTACTTC. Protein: CAISESTGTGWGETQYF.

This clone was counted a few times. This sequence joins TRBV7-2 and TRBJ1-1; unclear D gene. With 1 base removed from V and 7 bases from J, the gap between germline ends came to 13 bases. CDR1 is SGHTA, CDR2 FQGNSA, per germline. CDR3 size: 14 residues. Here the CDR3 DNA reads TGTGCCAGCAGCTTAGAGCCGGGGATACATGAAGCTTTCTTT. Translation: CASSLEPGIHEAFF.

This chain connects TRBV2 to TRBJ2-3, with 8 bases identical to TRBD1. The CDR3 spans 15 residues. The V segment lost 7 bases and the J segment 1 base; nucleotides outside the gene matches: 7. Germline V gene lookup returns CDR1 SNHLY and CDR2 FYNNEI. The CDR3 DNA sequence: TGTGCCAGCAACAGACAGGGGCAGGGCACAGATACGCAGTATTTT. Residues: CASNRQGQGTDTQYF.

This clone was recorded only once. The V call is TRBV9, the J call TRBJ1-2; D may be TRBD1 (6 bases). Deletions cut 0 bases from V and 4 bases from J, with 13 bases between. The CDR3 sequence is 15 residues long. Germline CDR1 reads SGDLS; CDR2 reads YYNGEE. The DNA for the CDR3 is TGTGCCAGCAGCGTAGACCAGGGGCTTATCTATGGCTACACCTTC. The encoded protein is CASSVDQGLIYGYTF. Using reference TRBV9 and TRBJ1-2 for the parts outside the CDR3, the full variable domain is DSGVTQTPKHLITATGQRVTLRCSPRSGDLSVYWYQQSLDQGLQFLIQYYNGEERAKGNILERFSAQQFPDLHSELNLSSLELGDSALYFCASSVDQGLIYGYTFGSGTRLTVV.

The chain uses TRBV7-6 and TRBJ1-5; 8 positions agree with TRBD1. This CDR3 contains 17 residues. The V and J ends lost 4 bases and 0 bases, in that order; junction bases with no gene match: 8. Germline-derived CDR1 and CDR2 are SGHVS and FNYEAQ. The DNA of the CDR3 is TGTGCCAGCAGCTCACGGACAGGGCCGTATAGCAATCAGCCCCAGCATTTT. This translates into CASSSRTGPYSNQPQHF.

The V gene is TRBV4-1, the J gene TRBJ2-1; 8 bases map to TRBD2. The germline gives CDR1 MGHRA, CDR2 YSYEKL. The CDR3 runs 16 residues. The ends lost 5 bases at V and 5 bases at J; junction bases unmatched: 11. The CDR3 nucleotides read TGCGCCAGCAGCGCCCCCGGGACTAGAAGGGACAATGAGCAGTTCTTC. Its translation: CASSAPGTRRDNEQFF.

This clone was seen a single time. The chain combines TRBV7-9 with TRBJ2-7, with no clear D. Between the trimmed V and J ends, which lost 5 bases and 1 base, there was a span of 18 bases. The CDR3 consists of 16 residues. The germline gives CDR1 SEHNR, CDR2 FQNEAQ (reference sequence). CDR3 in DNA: TGTGCCAGCAGCCCCTTCCAGGCCGGCCAATCCTACGAGCAGTACTTC. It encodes CASSPFQAGQSYEQYF.

The CDR3 loop reads CASSLGALSTDTQYF. The CDR3 bases are TGTGCCAGCAGCTTAGGTGCACTGAGCACAGATACGCAGTATTTT. The chain is built from TRBV7-9 and TRBJ2-3; no firm D call. V lost 1 base and J lost 0, with 8 bases in between. This CDR3 has 15 amino acids. CDR1 SEHNR and CDR2 FQNEAQ come from the germline V gene (reference sequence).

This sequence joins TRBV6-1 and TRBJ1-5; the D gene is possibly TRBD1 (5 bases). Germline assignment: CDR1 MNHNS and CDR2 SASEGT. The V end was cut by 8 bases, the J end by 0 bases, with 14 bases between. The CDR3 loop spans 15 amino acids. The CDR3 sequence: CASLMEGYSNQPQHF. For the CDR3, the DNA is TGTGCCAGCCTAATGGAGGGGTATAGCAATCAGCCCCAGCATTTT.

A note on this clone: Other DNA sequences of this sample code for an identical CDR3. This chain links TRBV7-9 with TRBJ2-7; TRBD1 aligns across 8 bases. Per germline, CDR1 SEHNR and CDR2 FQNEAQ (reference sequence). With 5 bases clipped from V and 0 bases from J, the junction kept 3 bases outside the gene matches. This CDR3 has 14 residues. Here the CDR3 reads CASSATGASYEQYF. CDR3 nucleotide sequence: TGTGCCAGCAGCGCGACAGGGGCCTCCTACGAGCAGTACTTC.

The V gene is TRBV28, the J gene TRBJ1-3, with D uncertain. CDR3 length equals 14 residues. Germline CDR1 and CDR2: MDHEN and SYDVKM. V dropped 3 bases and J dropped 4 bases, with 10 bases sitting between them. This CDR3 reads CASSFSWSGNTIYF. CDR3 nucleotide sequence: TGTGCCAGCAGTTTCTCGTGGTCGGGAAACACCATATATTTT.

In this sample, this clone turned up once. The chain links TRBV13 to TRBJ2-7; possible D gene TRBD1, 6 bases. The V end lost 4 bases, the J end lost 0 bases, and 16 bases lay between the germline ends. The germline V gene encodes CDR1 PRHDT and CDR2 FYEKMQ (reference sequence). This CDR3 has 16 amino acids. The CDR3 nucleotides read TGTGCCAGCAGCTCCCGCGGGCAGGGGAGCTCCTACGAGCAGTACTTC. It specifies CASSSRGQGSSYEQYF. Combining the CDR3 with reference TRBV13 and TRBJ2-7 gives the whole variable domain AAGVIQSPRHLIKEKRETATLKCYPIPRHDTVYWYQQGPGQDPQFLISFYEKMQSDKGSIPDRFSAQQFSDYHSELNMSSLELGDSALYFCASSSRGQGSSYEQYFGPGTRLTVT.

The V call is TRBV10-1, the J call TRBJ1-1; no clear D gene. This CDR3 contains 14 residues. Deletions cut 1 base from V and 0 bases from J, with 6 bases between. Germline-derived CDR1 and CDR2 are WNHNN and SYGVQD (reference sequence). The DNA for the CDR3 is TGCGCCAGCAGTGAGTATGGAGTGAACACTGAAGCTTTCTTT. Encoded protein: CASSEYGVNTEAFF.

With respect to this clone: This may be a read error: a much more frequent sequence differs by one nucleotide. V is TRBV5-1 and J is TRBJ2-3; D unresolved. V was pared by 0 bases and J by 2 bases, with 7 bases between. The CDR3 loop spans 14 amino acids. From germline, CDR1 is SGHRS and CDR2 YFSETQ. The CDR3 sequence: CASSLGAFTDTQYF. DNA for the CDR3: TGCGCCAGCAGCTTGGGGGCCTTCACAGATACGCAGTATTTT.